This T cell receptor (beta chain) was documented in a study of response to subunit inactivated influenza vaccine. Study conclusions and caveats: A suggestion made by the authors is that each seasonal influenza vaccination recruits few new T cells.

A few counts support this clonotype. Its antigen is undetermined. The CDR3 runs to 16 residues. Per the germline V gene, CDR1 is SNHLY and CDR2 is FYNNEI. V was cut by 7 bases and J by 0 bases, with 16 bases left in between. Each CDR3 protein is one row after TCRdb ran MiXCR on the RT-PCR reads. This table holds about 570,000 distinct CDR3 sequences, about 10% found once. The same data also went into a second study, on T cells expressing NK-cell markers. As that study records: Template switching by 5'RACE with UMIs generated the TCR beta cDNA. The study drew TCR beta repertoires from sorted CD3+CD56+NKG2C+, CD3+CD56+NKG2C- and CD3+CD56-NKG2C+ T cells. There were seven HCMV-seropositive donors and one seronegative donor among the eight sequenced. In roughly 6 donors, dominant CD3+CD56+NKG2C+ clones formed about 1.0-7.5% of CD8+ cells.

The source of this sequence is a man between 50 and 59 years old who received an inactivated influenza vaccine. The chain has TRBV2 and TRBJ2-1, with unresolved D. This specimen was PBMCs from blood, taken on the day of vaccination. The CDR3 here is CASKFLSFFSYNEQFF. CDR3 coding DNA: TGTGCCAGCAAATTTCTGTCCTTTTTCTCCTACAATGAGCAGTTCTTC.